This T cell receptor beta chain was identified during a study of identical twins. TCRdb recomputed calls from the 5' RACE reads with MiXCR, one row per CDR3 protein. Of 650,000 to 800,000 distinct CDR3 sequences listed, 8.6% are singletons. The V and J ends lost 6 bases and 3 bases respectively, with 12 bases between them. There are 13 residues in the CDR3. Germline-derived CDR1 and CDR2 are DFQATT and SNEGSKA (reference sequence). The same specimen was also included in a second study, on yellow fever vaccine responses in identical twins.

Sequencing was carried out using PBMCs. The receptor's source is a woman aged 18-29 years in good health. J is TRBJ2-4 and V is TRBV20-1; maybe TRBD2 (5 bases). The CDR3 nucleotides are TGCAGTGCGCGGGCCTCGGGCAAAAACATTCAGTACTTC. It translates to CSARASGKNIQYF.